The sample holds a few counts of the clone carrying this T cell receptor beta chain. CDR1 is SGHDN, CDR2 FVKESK, per germline. The CDR3 is 16 residues long. After removal of 3 bases from V and 5 bases from J, the junction contained 10 bases not matched to a gene. This entry belongs to a study of cytomegalovirus exposure and HLA in healthy donors. The PCR had 60 Vbeta and 13 Jbeta primers. Here immunoSEQ multiplex PCR was the method, and the copy in TCRdb shows in-frame clones only, minus some. The table has tens of thousands of clones, under 75% seen once. This chain links TRBV14 with TRBJ2-3, with 8 bases fitting TRBD2. This TCR derives from a human donor in good health. The sample was PBMCs. The CDR3 DNA follows: TGTGCCAGCAGCCAGTGGGGAGCGGGGGAATTAGATACGCAGTATTTT. Translated, it gives CASSQWGAGELDTQYF.